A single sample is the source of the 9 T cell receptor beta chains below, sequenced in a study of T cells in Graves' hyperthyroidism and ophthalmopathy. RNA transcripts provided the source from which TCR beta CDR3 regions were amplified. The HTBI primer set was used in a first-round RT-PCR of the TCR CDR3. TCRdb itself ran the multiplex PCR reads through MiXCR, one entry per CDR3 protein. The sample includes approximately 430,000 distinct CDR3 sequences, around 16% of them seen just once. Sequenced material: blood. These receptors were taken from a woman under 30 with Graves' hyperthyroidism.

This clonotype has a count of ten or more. CDR3 coding DNA: TGCAGCCCGAGTTTGTCCTACAATGAGCAGTTCTTC. It encodes CSPSLSYNEQFF. The gene calls are TRBV20-1 and TRBJ2-1; D gene unclear. Germline lookup yields CDR1 DFQATT and CDR2 SNEGSKA (reference sequence). The CDR3 has 12 residues.

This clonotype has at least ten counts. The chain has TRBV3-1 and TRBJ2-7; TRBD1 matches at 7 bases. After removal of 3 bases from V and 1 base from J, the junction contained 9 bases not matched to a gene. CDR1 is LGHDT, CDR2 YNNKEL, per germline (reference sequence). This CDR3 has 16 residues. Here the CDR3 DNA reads TGTGCCAGCAGCCAGGATCGGGACAGACATTCCTACGAGCAGTACTTC. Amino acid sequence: CASSQDRDRHSYEQYF.

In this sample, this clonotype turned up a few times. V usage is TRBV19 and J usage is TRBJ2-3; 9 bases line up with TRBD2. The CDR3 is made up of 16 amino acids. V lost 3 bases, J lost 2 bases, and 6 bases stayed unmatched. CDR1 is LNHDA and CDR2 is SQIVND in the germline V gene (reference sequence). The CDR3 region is CASSMLAGLPTDTQYF. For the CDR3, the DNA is TGTGCCAGTAGTATGCTAGCGGGACTTCCCACAGATACGCAGTATTTT.

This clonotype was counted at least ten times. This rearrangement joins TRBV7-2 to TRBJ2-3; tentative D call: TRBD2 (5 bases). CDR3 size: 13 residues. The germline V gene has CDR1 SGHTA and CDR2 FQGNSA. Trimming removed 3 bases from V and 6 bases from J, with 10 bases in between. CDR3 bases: TGTGCCAGCAGCTTGGGTTGGGAGGATACGCAGTATTTT. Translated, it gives CASSLGWEDTQYF.

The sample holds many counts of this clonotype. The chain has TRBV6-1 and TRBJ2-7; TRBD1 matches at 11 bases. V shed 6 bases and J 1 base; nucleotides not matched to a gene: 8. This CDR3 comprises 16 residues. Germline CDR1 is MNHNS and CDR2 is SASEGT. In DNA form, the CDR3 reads TGTGCCAGCAGGGGGACAGGGGGAAGACGGTCCTACGAGCAGTACTTC. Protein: CASRGTGGRRSYEQYF.

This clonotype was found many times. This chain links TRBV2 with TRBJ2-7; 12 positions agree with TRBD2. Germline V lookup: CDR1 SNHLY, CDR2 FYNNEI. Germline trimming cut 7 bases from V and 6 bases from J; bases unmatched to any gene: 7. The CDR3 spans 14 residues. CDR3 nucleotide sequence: TGTGCCAGCACTCCGACTAGCGGGAGTGGCGAGCAGTACTTC. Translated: CASTPTSGSGEQYF. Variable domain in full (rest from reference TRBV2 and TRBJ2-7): EPEVTQTPSHQVTQMGQEVILRCVPISNHLYFYWYRQILGQKVEFLVSFYNNEISEKSEIFDDQFSVERPDGSNFTLKIRSTKLEDSAMYFCASTPTSGSGEQYFGPGTRLTVT.

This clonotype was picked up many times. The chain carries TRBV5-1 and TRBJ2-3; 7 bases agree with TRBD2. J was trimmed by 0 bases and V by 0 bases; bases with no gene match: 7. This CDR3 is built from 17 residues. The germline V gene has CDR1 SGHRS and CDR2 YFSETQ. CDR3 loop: CASSLGPSGTSTDTQYF. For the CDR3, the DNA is TGCGCCAGCAGCTTGGGGCCTAGCGGAACTAGCACAGATACGCAGTATTTT.

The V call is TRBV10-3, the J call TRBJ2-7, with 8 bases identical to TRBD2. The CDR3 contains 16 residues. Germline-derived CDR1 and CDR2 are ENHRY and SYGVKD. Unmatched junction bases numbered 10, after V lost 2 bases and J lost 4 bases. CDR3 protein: CAISEARGREDYEQYF. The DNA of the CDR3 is TGTGCCATCAGTGAGGCCCGGGGGCGGGAGGATTACGAGCAGTACTTC.

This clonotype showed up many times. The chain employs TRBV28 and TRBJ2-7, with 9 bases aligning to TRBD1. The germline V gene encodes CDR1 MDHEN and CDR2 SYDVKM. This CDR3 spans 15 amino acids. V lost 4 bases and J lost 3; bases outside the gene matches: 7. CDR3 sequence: CASSSTGTGNYEQYF. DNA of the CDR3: TGTGCCAGCAGTTCAACCGGGACAGGGAACTACGAGCAGTACTTC.